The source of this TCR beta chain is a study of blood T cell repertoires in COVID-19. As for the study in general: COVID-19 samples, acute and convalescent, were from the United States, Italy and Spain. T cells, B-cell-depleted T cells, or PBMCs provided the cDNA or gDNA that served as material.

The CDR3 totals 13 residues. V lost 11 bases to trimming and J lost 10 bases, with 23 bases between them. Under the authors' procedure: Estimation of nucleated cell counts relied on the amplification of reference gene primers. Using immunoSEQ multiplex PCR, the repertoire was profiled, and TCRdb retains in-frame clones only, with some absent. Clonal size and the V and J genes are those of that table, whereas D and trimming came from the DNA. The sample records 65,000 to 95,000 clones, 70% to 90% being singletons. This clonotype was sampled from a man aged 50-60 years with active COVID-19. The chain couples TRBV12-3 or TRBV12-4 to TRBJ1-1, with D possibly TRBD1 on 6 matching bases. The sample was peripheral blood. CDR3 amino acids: CAGSYRDGSTAFF. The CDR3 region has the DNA TGTGCCGGCTCCTACAGGGATGGGTCGACAGCTTTCTTT.